The entry that follows covers one T cell receptor (beta chain) sequence. CDR3 size: 15 residues. The V end lost 0 bases, the J end lost 5 bases, and 11 bases lay between the germline ends. Germline assignment: CDR1 SGHNT and CDR2 YYREEE (reference sequence). The sample comes from a study of T cell changes during pregnancy in multiple sclerosis. Libraries were prepared by immunoSEQ multiplex PCR; TCRdb keeps only in-frame clonotypes and omits some of them. Of approximately 35,000 clones in the sample, over 85% were seen once. J is TRBJ1-4 and V is TRBV5-4; D perhaps matches TRBD1 (5 bases). This TCR came from a female donor in good health, enrolled as a control in a pregnancy study. This specimen was CD4+ T cells from peripheral blood mononuclear cells, taken after pregnancy. CDR3 protein: CASSLEGGGNEKLFF. CDR3 nucleotide sequence: TGTGCCAGCAGCTTGGAAGGCGGGGGGAATGAAAAACTGTTTTTT.